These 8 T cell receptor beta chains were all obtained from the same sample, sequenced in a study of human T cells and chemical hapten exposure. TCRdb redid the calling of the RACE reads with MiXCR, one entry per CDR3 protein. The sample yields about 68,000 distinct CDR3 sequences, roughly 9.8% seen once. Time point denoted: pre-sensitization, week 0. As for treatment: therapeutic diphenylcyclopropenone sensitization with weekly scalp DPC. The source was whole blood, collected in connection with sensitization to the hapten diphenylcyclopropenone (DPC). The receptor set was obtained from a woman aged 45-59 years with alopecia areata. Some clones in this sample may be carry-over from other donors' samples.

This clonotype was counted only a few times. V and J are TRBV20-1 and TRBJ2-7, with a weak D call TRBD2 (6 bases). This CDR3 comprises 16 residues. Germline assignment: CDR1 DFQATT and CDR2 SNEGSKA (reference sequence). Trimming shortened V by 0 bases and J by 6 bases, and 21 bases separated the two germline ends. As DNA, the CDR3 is TGCAGTGCTAGAGATGGACCAGCGCGGGGAATTGGCGAGCAGTACTTC. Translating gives CSARDGPARGIGEQYF.

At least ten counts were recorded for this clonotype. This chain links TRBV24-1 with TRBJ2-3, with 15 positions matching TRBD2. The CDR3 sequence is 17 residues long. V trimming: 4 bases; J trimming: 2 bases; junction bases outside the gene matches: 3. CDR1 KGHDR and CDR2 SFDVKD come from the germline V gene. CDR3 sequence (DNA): TGTGCCACCAGTGAGAGGACTAGCGGGAGGGCCACAGATACGCAGTATTTT. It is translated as CATSERTSGRATDTQYF.

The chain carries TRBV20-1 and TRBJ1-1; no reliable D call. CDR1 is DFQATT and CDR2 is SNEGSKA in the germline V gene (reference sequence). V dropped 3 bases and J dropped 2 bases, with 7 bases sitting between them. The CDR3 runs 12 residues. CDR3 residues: CSARPFNTEAFF. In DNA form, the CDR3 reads TGCAGTGCTAGGCCCTTCAACACTGAAGCTTTCTTT.

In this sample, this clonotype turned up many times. DNA for the CDR3: TGTGCCAGCACCCCTCCCCGTGTAGATTATAACAATGAGCAGTTCTTC. Translation: CASTPPRVDYNNEQFF. V gene TRBV11-2 combines with J gene TRBJ2-1; D ambiguous. The CDR3 consists of 16 residues. CDR1 is SGHAT, CDR2 FQNNGV, per germline. V lost 7 bases, J lost 5 bases, and 21 bases lay in between.

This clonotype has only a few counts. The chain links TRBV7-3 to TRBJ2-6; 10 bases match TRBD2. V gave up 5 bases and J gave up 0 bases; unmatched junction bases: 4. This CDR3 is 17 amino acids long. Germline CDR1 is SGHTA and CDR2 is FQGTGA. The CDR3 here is CASSVSGGPSGANVLTF. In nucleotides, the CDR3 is TGTGCCAGCAGCGTTAGCGGGGGGCCCTCTGGGGCCAACGTCCTGACTTTC.

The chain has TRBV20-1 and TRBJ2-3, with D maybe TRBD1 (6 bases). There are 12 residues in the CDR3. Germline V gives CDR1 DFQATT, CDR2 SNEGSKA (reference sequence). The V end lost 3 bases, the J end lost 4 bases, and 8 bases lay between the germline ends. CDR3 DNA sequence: TGCAGTGCTAGCCGGACAGCAGATACGCAGTATTTT. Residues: CSASRTADTQYF.

CDR3 nucleotide sequence: TGTGCCAGCAGTGAATATGGTCCCCCCTACAATGAGCAGTTCTTC. Translation: CASSEYGPPYNEQFF. The gene calls are TRBV6-1 and TRBJ2-1; no reliable D call. V lost 2 bases and J 2 bases, leaving 10 bases between the germline ends. The germline gives CDR1 MNHNS, CDR2 SASEGT. CDR3 length equals 15 residues.

In nucleotides, the CDR3 is TGCAGTGCTGCTCAACCCAGGGGGGGTGTCCATGAGCAGTTCTTC. Translation: CSAAQPRGGVHEQFF. The chain couples TRBV20-1 to TRBJ2-1; D might be TRBD1 or TRBD2, each matching 7 bases. CDR1 is DFQATT and CDR2 is SNEGSKA in the germline V gene (reference sequence). The CDR3 consists of 15 residues. V lost 5 bases and J 8 bases, leaving 22 bases between the germline ends.